Listed below are T cell receptor beta chains from one sample, sequenced in a study of OX40 agonist ivuxolimab in advanced cancers. Some clones are missing from TCRdb's copy, which holds only in-frame ones; the method was immunoSEQ multiplex PCR. The repertoire includes more than 65,000 clones, roughly 84% of them detected once, and about 5.9% sits in the top ten. The sequenced sample was CD4+ or CD8+ T cells sorted from blood, obtained in a trial of the OX40 agonist ivuxolimab. The receptors here all came from an adult with an advanced solid tumor such as melanoma, head and neck, liver or kidney cancer. The CDR3 runs from the conserved cysteine through the conserved F or W. A D gene is named only where the DNA matches it firmly. Rows give clone size only sometimes, using once, few, many, or a class for an expanded clone.

d_gene | j_gene | v_gene | abundance | CDR3aa
. | TRBJ1-1 | TRBV5-6 | few | CASSLEFPTEAFF
. | TRBJ2-1 | TRBV7-2 | . | CASSQGVGEQFF
TRBD2 | TRBJ2-5 | TRBV19 | . | CASKEGTTSGVPRYETQYF
. | TRBJ1-2 | TRBV25-1 | . | CASRINRDRPNYGYTF
. | TRBJ1-1 | TRBV11-3 | . | CASSQGGLNTEAFF
TRBD1 | TRBJ1-6 | TRBV5-6 | . | CASSSPQTGGPALHF
. | TRBJ1-2 | TRBV9 | . | CASSVVRPRGTNYGYTF
. | TRBJ1-2 | TRBV28 | . | CASTLPGRGYGYTF
TRBD2 | TRBJ2-1 | TRBV7-3 | . | CASSSTSGSRNEQFF
TRBD2 | TRBJ2-3 | TRBV15 | . | CATSRGLAGPDTQYF
. | TRBJ1-2 | TRBV4-3 | . | CASSHSTENWYGYTF
TRBD1 | TRBJ2-3 | TRBV27 | . | CASSLGTGGRDTQYF
TRBD1 | TRBJ2-7 | TRBV27 | . | CASSLGTAPTSMYF
TRBD1 | TRBJ1-1 | TRBV11-2 | medium-sized | CASSLWGQRYVAFF
. | TRBJ2-7 | TRBV5-4 | few | CASSLGGRASDIIEQYF
TRBD2 | TRBJ2-1 | TRBV9 | . | CASSVSNTSGVYNEQFF
TRBD1 | TRBJ2-7 | TRBV6-1 | . | CASSQTGTGFIEQYF
. | TRBJ1-1 | TRBV7-3 | . | CASSPTGTVNTEAFF
TRBD1 | TRBJ1-2 | TRBV6-5 | . | CASSNRDSLFYGYTF
. | TRBJ1-6 | TRBV9 | . | CASCPGQGDSPLHF
. | TRBJ2-7 | TRBV7-2 | . | CASSSASPSMRVYEQYF
. | TRBJ1-2 | TRBV28 | once | CASSLRPTSANYGYTF
. | TRBJ1-2 | TRBV5-1 | . | CASSLLSANYGYTF
TRBD1 | TRBJ1-4 | TRBV5-1 | . | CASSFQGDRGNEKLFF
. | TRBJ2-1 | TRBV7-2 | . | CASSLAAGTGTREVLNEQFF
. | TRBJ2-1 | TRBV9 | . | CASGNNEQFF
. | TRBJ1-5 | TRBV19 | once | CASSMVGDFAQPQHF
TRBD1 | TRBJ1-3 | TRBV7-3 | . | CASSLMGQGSGNTIYF
. | TRBJ1-1 | TRBV27 | . | CASSYSAGVPEAFF
. | TRBJ2-1 | TRBV19 | . | CASGYGGEYNEQFF
TRBD2 | TRBJ2-3 | TRBV7-2 | . | CASSLIGLAGGITDTQYF
. | TRBJ1-3 | TRBV15 | . | CATSRVATEGNTIYF
. | TRBJ2-1 | TRBV5-6 | . | CASSLRVALVGNEQFF
. | TRBJ2-3 | TRBV29-1 | . | CSVPALTDTQYF
TRBD2 | TRBJ2-1 | TRBV10-3 | . | CAISGTSGGAGEQFF
. | TRBJ1-5 | TRBV5-4 | . | CASSLQPYSNQPQHF
. | TRBJ2-4 | TRBV5-4 | . | CASSFGPADQYF
. | TRBJ2-7 | TRBV27 | . | CASSLAASYEQYF
. | TRBJ1-6 | TRBV7-9 | . | CASSRGPGSSPLHF
. | TRBJ1-3 | TRBV28 | . | CASKRQDSGNTIYF
. | TRBJ1-6 | TRBV2 | few | CASSVQDVGTSPLHF
. | TRBJ2-4 | TRBV5-1 | . | CASSLGTGPISKNIQYF
. | TRBJ2-5 | TRBV6-1 | . | CASSLTIYETQYF
. | TRBJ1-1 | TRBV6-4 | . | CASRPGYTEAFF
TRBD1 | TRBJ2-5 | TRBV29-1 | . | CSVELRGLGETQYF
TRBD1 | TRBJ1-1 | TRBV29-1 | . | CSGGQWGTEAFF
TRBD1 | TRBJ1-1 | TRBV7-9 | . | CASSLAWYRGGLNTEAFF
TRBD1 | TRBJ2-1 | TRBV7-9 | once | CASSPRDSPGGQFF
. | TRBJ1-2 | TRBV5-6 | . | CASSFPAGDGGYTF
. | TRBJ1-5 | TRBV27 | . | CASSLVGLGNQPQHF
. | TRBJ2-1 | TRBV7-3 | . | CASSFAGNSMQFF
. | TRBJ2-3 | TRBV7-7 | . | CASIPQRGLTDTQYF
. | TRBJ2-2 | TRBV27 | . | CASSLTVYTGELFF
. | TRBJ2-5 | TRBV7-2 | . | CASSLARVQETQYF
. | TRBJ1-5 | TRBV27 | few | CASSLRGFNQPQHF
. | TRBJ2-7 | TRBV7-9 | once | CASSLEGTRRDF
. | TRBJ2-1 | TRBV21-1 | . | CASSREFF
. | TRBJ1-2 | TRBV28 | . | CASSLMRKGQGGGYTF
. | TRBJ1-5 | TRBV19 | . | CASSASGLSNQPQHF